The source of this TCR beta chain is a study of T cell repertoires in cytomegalovirus infection. Overall study results and limits: CMV carriers with the relevant HLA were identified by cumulative public TCR beta family frequency.

TCRdb re-called the reads with MiXCR, one entry per CDR3 protein. The sample shows about 450,000 distinct CDR3 sequences, 30% to 40% of them seen only once. About this clonotype: Its target is unknown.

This CDR3 has 16 residues. J gave up 0 bases and V 3 bases, and 7 bases lay outside the gene matches. Germline V gene data show CDR1 as ENHRY and CDR2 as SYGVKD. Sample: PBMCs. The clonotype comes from a human donor in good health (CMV status not recorded). Some clones in this sample may be carry-over from other donors' samples. This chain links TRBV10-3 with TRBJ1-2; 7 nucleotides agree with TRBD1. In DNA, the CDR3 is TGTGCCATCAGTGACTTACGACAGGGTACTAACTATGGCTACACCTTC. Its protein product is CAISDLRQGTNYGYTF.